The rows below give T cell receptor beta chains drawn from one sample of a study of chemoradiotherapy in HPV16-positive cancers. Using immunoSEQ multiplex PCR, the repertoire was profiled, and TCRdb retains in-frame clones only, with some absent. The top ten clones hold about 2.3% of a sample with around 6,000 clones, approximately 90% of them seen once. The starting material was tumor tissue, obtained from a patient who underwent chemoradiotherapy. All receptors derive from a human donor with HPV-associated anogenital cancer. Both conserved end residues are part of each CDR3. D genes are given only for firm matches. Clone size is given for some rows only: seen once, a few or many times, or a class if the clone is expanded.

14 TRBJ2-5 TRBD1 TRBV7-9 few CASSPQGDQETQYF TGTGCCAGCAGCCCCCAGGGGGACCAAGAGACCCAGTACTTC
13 TRBJ2-3 NA TRBV7-2 NA CASSLAQGDTQYF TGTGCCAGCAGCTTAGCCCAGGGAGATACGCAGTATTTT
15 TRBJ1-4 NA TRBV5-1 NA CASSLVPNPNEKLFF TGCGCCAGCAGCTTGGTGCCCAATCCTAATGAAAAACTGTTTTTT
14 TRBJ1-2 TRBD1 TRBV4-3 NA CASSQIPGQGTGTF TGCGCCAGCAGCCAGATCCCGGGACAGGGGACCGGCACCTTC
16 TRBJ2-7 TRBD1 TRBV5-6 NA CASTTQGAGGYHEQYF TGTGCCAGCACCACGCAGGGGGCTGGAGGATATCACGAGCAGTACTTC
14 TRBJ2-7 NA TRBV21-1 NA CATSLAGGPYEQYF TGTGCCACCTCCTTAGCGGGAGGGCCGTACGAGCAGTACTTC
15 TRBJ2-1 NA TRBV5-1 NA CASSNYDRQDNEQFF TGCGCCAGCAGTAATTATGACCGACAGGACAATGAGCAGTTCTTC
14 TRBJ1-2 TRBD1 TRBV29-1 NA CSVDSTGGKYGYTF TGCAGCGTTGATTCGACAGGGGGAAAGTATGGCTACACCTTC
12 TRBJ1-2 NA TRBV5-6 NA CASSLNPGRLSF TGTGCCAGCAGCTTGAATCCGGGACGACTAAGCTTC
14 TRBJ1-1 TRBD1 TRBV6-1 NA CASSVQGSDTEAFF TGTGCCAGCAGCGTACAGGGGTCGGACACTGAAGCTTTCTTT